Sequencing of this TCR beta chain was carried out in a study of siplizumab effects on memory and regulatory T cells. Study-level findings and limits: Among alloreactive clones, only a minor fraction mapped to unstimulated subsets. An assignable phenotype, naive or memory, was missing from roughly 77-94% of proliferating CD4+ or CD8+ clones. Researchers did not confirm the suppressive function of proliferating Tregs from siplizumab cultures. There appeared to be greater diversity in naive T cells than in memory cells, and naive T cells seemed major contributors to the alloresponse.

Trimming shortened V by 3 bases and J by 7 bases, and 10 bases separated the two germline ends. CDR1 and CDR2 from the germline V gene are MNHNS and SASEGT. The CDR3 extends over 13 amino acids. Clones were sequenced by immunoSEQ multiplex PCR, and TCRdb holds only the in-frame ones, with some missing. Here the sample spans some 99,000 clones, about 91% being singletons. About this clone itself: As yet, its antigen is unknown.

This sequence joins TRBV6-1 and TRBJ1-3; possibly TRBD1 for D (5 bases). The clonotype was recovered from a human donor in good health. The sequencing input was Tregs sorted from blood. DNA for the CDR3: TGTGCCAGCAGTGAGCAGGGTGGGAACACCATATATTTT. Residues: CASSEQGGNTIYF.